Following are 6 T cell receptor beta chains from one sample sequenced in a study of cytomegalovirus exposure and HLA in healthy donors. PCR involved 60 Vbeta and 13 Jbeta primers. Assay: immunoSEQ multiplex PCR; the TCRdb copy retains only in-frame clones and omits some. The table lists roughly 120,000 clones, 76% of them singletons. The material sequenced was PBMCs. The receptors shown here come from a man aged 45-65 years in good health and CMV-seronegative.

The chain has TRBV6-1 and TRBJ1-1; D gene unclear. The length of the CDR3 is 15 residues. CDR1 MNHNS and CDR2 SASEGT come from the germline V gene. Trimming left V 3 bases short and J 0 bases short, with 11 bases between. CDR3 sequence (DNA): TGTGCCAGCAGTGAGATCCCAGATCTGAACACTGAAGCTTTCTTT. Amino acids: CASSEIPDLNTEAFF.

CDR3 sequence (DNA): TGTGCCAGCAGCTTAAGTTTAAGCGGGGGGGCCGACGGGGAGCTGTTTTTT. Its translation is CASSLSLSGGADGELFF. The chain has TRBV7-2 and TRBJ2-2; 10 bases line up with TRBD2. Per the germline V gene, CDR1 is SGHTA and CDR2 is FQGNSA. CDR3 length equals 17 residues. Germline trimming cut 2 bases from V and 7 bases from J; bases unmatched to any gene: 10.

The V and J genes are TRBV11-2 and TRBJ2-7; no reliable D call. Germline V gives CDR1 SGHAT, CDR2 FQNNGV. V was shortened by 4 bases and J by 4 bases, with 11 bases between the two germline ends. This CDR3 spans 13 amino acids. The chain's CDR3 is CASSSSSGYEQYV. In nucleotides, the CDR3 is TGTGCCAGCAGCTCATCCTCCGGGTACGAGCAGTACGTC.

The rearrangement uses TRBV4-1 and TRBJ2-5, with 12 bases that match TRBD2. V lost 0 bases to trimming and J lost 7 bases; unmatched junction nucleotides: 12. Looked up from germline, CDR1 is MGHRA and CDR2 is YSYEKL. The CDR3 spans 18 residues. In DNA form, the CDR3 reads TGCGCCAGCAGCCAAGATCGGCTAGCGGGGGGGCAAAGTTGGACCCAGTACTTC. This sequence encodes CASSQDRLAGGQSWTQYF.

The chain joins TRBV2 to TRBJ2-5; 7 bases line up with TRBD2. Germline values: CDR1 SNHLY, CDR2 FYNNEI. Trimming cost V 5 bases and J 4 bases; bases outside gene matches: 4. This CDR3 has 13 amino acids. For the CDR3, the DNA is TGTGCCAGCAGTAAGGGCGGGGGAGAGACCCAGTACTTC. Translation gives CASSKGGGETQYF.

V usage is TRBV25-1 and J usage is TRBJ2-1; a possible D gene is TRBD2 (5 bases). The CDR3 consists of 12 residues. Germline V CDR1 and CDR2: MGHDK, SYGVNS. The V gene lost 1 base and the J gene lost 15 bases, with 13 bases spanning the gap. CDR3 residues: CASSESGGYAFF. CDR3 DNA: TGTGCCAGCAGTGAATCTGGAGGATATGCGTTCTTC.